This T cell receptor (beta chain) was found in a study of shared clonotypes between healthy human individuals. V was pared by 0 bases and J by 12 bases, with 15 bases between. CDR3 size: 13 residues. The germline V gene has CDR1 SGHDT and CDR2 YYEEEE. Data came from immunoSEQ multiplex PCR; TCRdb stores just in-frame clones and leaves some out. The table lists 2.3 million or so clones, roughly 93% of them singletons, with roughly 0.36% in the top ten. The rearrangement uses TRBV5-6 and TRBJ1-1; D remains unclear. This clonotype originated in a man in his late teens or twenties in good health. Some clones in this sample may be carry-over from other donors' samples. Sequenced sample: naive CD4+ T cells from PBMCs. As for subset: CD45RA+ positively selected. CDR3 loop: CASSLGSDGPPFF. The CDR3 region has the DNA TGTGCCAGCAGCTTGGGGAGTGACGGCCCGCCTTTCTTT. The variable domain in full, completed from reference TRBV5-6 and TRBJ1-1, reads DAGVTQSPTHLIKTRGQQVTLRCSPKSGHDTVSWYQQALGQGPQFIFQYYEEEERQRGNFPDRFSGHQFPNYSSELNVNALLLGDSALYLCASSLGSDGPPFFGQGTRLTVV.